Listed below are T cell receptor beta chains from one sample, sequenced in a study of cytomegalovirus exposure and HLA in healthy donors. Data came from immunoSEQ multiplex PCR; TCRdb stores just in-frame clones and leaves some out. The sample contains about 160,000 clones, roughly 80% of which appear only once. Sequences were obtained from PBMCs. These TCRs come from a male donor in good health and CMV-seropositive. Each CDR3 is given with its conserved first and last residue. Each record gives: D gene, J gene, V gene, clone size, CDR3 protein, CDR3 DNA. A D gene is named only where the DNA matches it firmly. Clone size is given for some rows only: seen once, a few or many times, or a class if the clone is expanded.

D: TRBD2; J: TRBJ2-3; V: TRBV11-3; size: -; CDR3: CASSVGLAGSLGTDTQYF; DNA: TGTGCCAGCAGCGTGGGACTAGCGGGCTCACTTGGGACAGATACGCAGTATTTT
D: -; J: TRBJ1-3; V: TRBV7-6; size: once; CDR3: CASTTEGEVGNTIYF; DNA: TGTGCCAGCACCACCGAGGGGGAAGTGGGAAACACCATATATTTT
D: TRBD2; J: TRBJ2-7; V: TRBV29-1; size: -; CDR3: CSGVRGAYEQYF; DNA: TGCAGCGGTGTTCGGGGGGCCTACGAGCAGTACTTC
D: -; J: TRBJ2-2; V: TRBV4-3; size: few; CDR3: CASSQDSGIPGELFF; DNA: TGCGCCAGCAGCCAAGATTCGGGGATCCCCGGGGAGCTGTTTTTT
D: -; J: TRBJ1-5; V: TRBV27; size: -; CDR3: CASSLQGQPQHF; DNA: TGTGCCAGCAGTTTACAGGGACAGCCCCAGCATTTT
D: -; J: TRBJ1-5; V: TRBV5-4; size: -; CDR3: CASSLDGSGQPQHF; DNA: TGTGCCAGCAGCCTTGATGGTTCAGGTCAGCCCCAGCATTTT
D: -; J: TRBJ1-1; V: TRBV28; size: -; CDR3: CASREGTEAFF; DNA: TGTGCCAGCAGGGAGGGCACTGAAGCTTTCTTT
D: -; J: TRBJ1-2; V: TRBV6-5; size: -; CDR3: CASRPGFLNYGYTF; DNA: TGTGCCAGCCGCCCGGGGTTCCTTAACTATGGCTACACCTTC
D: -; J: TRBJ2-7; V: TRBV4-3; size: -; CDR3: CASSQDPATSYEQYF; DNA: TGCGCCAGCAGCCAAGATCCAGCGACCTCCTACGAGCAGTACTTC
D: TRBD2; J: TRBJ2-3; V: TRBV5-6; size: once; CDR3: CASNFGVQRGFTDTQYF; DNA: TGTGCCAGCAACTTCGGGGTCCAGCGGGGGTTTACAGATACGCAGTATTTT
D: -; J: TRBJ1-2; V: TRBV11-2; size: -; CDR3: CASSSLRWAYGYTF; DNA: TGTGCCAGCAGCTCCCTCCGATGGGCCTATGGCTACACCTTC
D: -; J: TRBJ2-1; V: TRBV7-2; size: -; CDR3: CASSPLDYGYNEQFF; DNA: TGTGCCAGCAGCCCACTGGACTACGGGTACAATGAGCAGTTCTTC
D: -; J: TRBJ2-1; V: TRBV7-2; size: few; CDR3: CASSLTASSYNEQFF; DNA: TGTGCCAGCAGCTTAACCGCGAGCTCCTACAATGAGCAGTTCTTC
D: -; J: TRBJ2-3; V: TRBV2; size: -; CDR3: CAIPPGSYSTDTQYF; DNA: TGTGCCATCCCTCCAGGGTCTTATAGCACAGATACGCAGTATTTT
D: -; J: TRBJ1-6; V: TRBV6-5; size: -; CDR3: CASSMRFSPLHF; DNA: TGTGCCAGCTCTATGCGGTTTTCACCCCTCCACTTT
D: -; J: TRBJ2-1; V: TRBV7-2; size: -; CDR3: CASSLDVSGPYNEQFF; DNA: TGTGCCAGCAGCTTAGATGTGTCAGGGCCCTACAATGAGCAGTTCTTC
D: TRBD2; J: TRBJ2-1; V: TRBV4-3; size: -; CDR3: CASSQTSGRFNEQFF; DNA: TGCGCCAGCAGCCAGACTAGCGGGAGGTTTAATGAGCAGTTCTTC
D: TRBD2; J: TRBJ2-1; V: TRBV27; size: -; CDR3: CASSLLGLAGENEQFF; DNA: TGTGCCAGCAGTTTATTAGGCCTAGCGGGGGAGAATGAGCAGTTCTTC
D: TRBD1; J: TRBJ2-7; V: TRBV5-4; size: few; CDR3: CASSLGTGYEQYF; DNA: TGTGCCAGCAGCTTGGGGACAGGCTACGAGCAGTACTTC
D: -; J: TRBJ1-1; V: TRBV6-4; size: -; CDR3: CASSDSWTMWDTEAFF; DNA: TGTGCCAGCAGTGACTCATGGACAATGTGGGACACTGAAGCTTTCTTT
D: TRBD1; J: TRBJ1-1; V: TRBV27; size: -; CDR3: CASSSTGVAEAFF; DNA: TGTGCCAGCAGTTCCACAGGGGTGGCTGAAGCTTTCTTT
D: -; J: TRBJ1-1; V: TRBV30; size: -; CDR3: CAWSRQGNTEAFF; DNA: TGTGCCTGGAGTAGGCAGGGGAACACTGAAGCTTTCTTT
D: -; J: TRBJ2-1; V: TRBV27; size: -; CDR3: CASRRLALNNEQFF; DNA: TGTGCCAGCAGGAGGCTAGCGTTGAACAATGAGCAGTTCTTC
D: -; J: TRBJ2-1; V: TRBV6-5; size: once; CDR3: CASSYSKRSGYEQFF; DNA: TGTGCCAGCAGTTACTCGAAGAGAAGCGGTTATGAGCAGTTCTTC
D: TRBD2; J: TRBJ2-5; V: TRBV6-5; size: -; CDR3: CASSYSGTSGQETQYF; DNA: TGTGCCAGCAGTTACTCTGGGACTAGCGGCCAAGAGACCCAGTACTTC
D: -; J: TRBJ1-5; V: TRBV7-2; size: -; CDR3: CASSIDSQPQHF; DNA: TGTGCCAGCAGCATCGACAGCCAGCCCCAGCATTTT
D: TRBD1; J: TRBJ2-1; V: TRBV27; size: -; CDR3: CASSFLGTDNEQFF; DNA: TGTGCCAGCAGTTTCCTTGGGACAGATAATGAGCAGTTCTTC
D: TRBD2; J: TRBJ2-1; V: TRBV10-1; size: -; CDR3: CASSAQIAGGGRNEQFF; DNA: TGCGCCAGCAGCGCGCAAATAGCGGGAGGGGGACGGAATGAGCAGTTCTTC
D: TRBD1; J: TRBJ1-6; V: TRBV2; size: -; CDR3: CASSEAWRDRGGSPLHF; DNA: TGTGCCAGCAGTGAAGCGTGGCGGGACAGGGGAGGTTCACCCCTCCACTTT
D: TRBD2; J: TRBJ2-1; V: TRBV14; size: -; CDR3: CASSQDRGGNYNEQFF; DNA: TGTGCCAGCAGCCAAGATCGGGGGGGTAACTACAATGAGCAGTTCTTC
D: TRBD2; J: TRBJ2-3; V: TRBV11-3; size: -; CDR3: CASSSPGGLAGSSSTDTQYF; DNA: TGTGCCAGCAGCTCCCCTGGGGGGCTAGCGGGGAGCTCAAGCACAGATACGCAGTATTTT
D: TRBD1; J: TRBJ1-2; V: TRBV9; size: -; CDR3: CASSPAPGQGSYGYTF; DNA: TGTGCCAGCAGCCCTGCTCCAGGACAGGGGAGCTATGGCTACACCTTC
D: TRBD2; J: TRBJ2-2; V: TRBV5-1; size: -; CDR3: CASSLPGGYTGELFF; DNA: TGCGCCAGCAGCTTGCCGGGAGGGTACACCGGGGAGCTGTTTTTT
D: -; J: TRBJ1-5; V: TRBV28; size: -; CDR3: CASSSDQPQHF; DNA: TGTGCCAGCAGTTCAGATCAGCCCCAGCATTTT
D: -; J: TRBJ1-1; V: TRBV19; size: -; CDR3: CASSISTGANTEAFF; DNA: TGTGCCAGTAGTATTTCGACAGGCGCGAACACTGAAGCTTTCTTT
D: TRBD1; J: TRBJ1-5; V: TRBV27; size: -; CDR3: CASSALGRGLNQPQHF; DNA: TGTGCCAGCAGTGCATTAGGCAGGGGGCTCAATCAGCCCCAGCATTTT
D: -; J: TRBJ1-4; V: TRBV30; size: -; CDR3: CAGGAGRRGEKLFF; DNA: TGTGCCGGAGGGGCAGGGCGAAGAGGGGAAAAACTGTTTTTT
D: TRBD1; J: TRBJ1-1; V: TRBV27; size: -; CDR3: CASSPLGTAEAFF; DNA: TGTGCCAGCAGCCCACTAGGGACAGCTGAAGCTTTCTTT
D: -; J: TRBJ1-2; V: TRBV2; size: -; CDR3: CASSEPREGLGGYTF; DNA: TGTGCCAGCAGTGAACCCCGTGAGGGTTTGGGGGGCTACACCTTC
D: TRBD2; J: TRBJ2-7; V: TRBV15; size: once; CDR3: CATSEIRGLGTSGRIEQYF; DNA: TGTGCCACCAGCGAAATCAGGGGGCTCGGGACTAGCGGGAGGATCGAGCAGTACTTC
D: TRBD1; J: TRBJ1-2; V: TRBV10-3; size: -; CDR3: CAITGQAVRDGYTF; DNA: TGTGCCATCACCGGACAGGCCGTACGGGATGGCTACACCTTC
D: -; J: TRBJ1-1; V: TRBV4-1; size: -; CDR3: CASSQDGARNTEAFF; DNA: TGCGCCAGCAGCCAAGATGGGGCGCGGAACACTGAAGCTTTCTTT
D: TRBD2; J: TRBJ2-1; V: TRBV28; size: -; CDR3: CASSLAGTSGRGEQFF; DNA: TGTGCCAGCAGTTTAGCCGGGACTAGCGGGAGGGGAGAGCAGTTCTTC